What follows are 21 T cell receptor beta chains derived from one specimen sequenced in a study of CD8+ T cells in alopecia areata. Investigators isolated RNA and reverse transcribed it into cDNA to act as the sequencing template. Generated by immunoSEQ multiplex PCR, the TCRdb table keeps only in-frame clones and is missing some. The sample lists roughly 250,000 clones, roughly two thirds seen once, with 1% to 1.5% in the top ten. Specimen: CD4+ T cells sorted from blood, collected at week 0. The origin of the receptors is a human donor with alopecia areata.

The rearrangement links TRBV7-6 to TRBJ2-5; D is ambiguous. The CDR3 contains 14 residues. V dropped 1 base and J dropped 0 bases, with 6 bases sitting between them. The germline gives CDR1 SGHVS, CDR2 FNYEAQ. CDR3 protein: CASSLGQYQETQYF. The DNA for the CDR3 is TGTGCCAGCAGCTTAGGGCAGTACCAAGAGACCCAGTACTTC. The full variable domain, rest sourced from reference TRBV7-6 and TRBJ2-5, is GAGVSQSPRYKVTKRGQDVALRCDPISGHVSLYWYRQALGQGPEFLTYFNYEAQQDKSGLPNDRFSAERPEGSISTLTIQRTEQRDSAMYRCASSLGQYQETQYFGPGTRLLVL.

This chain uses TRBV27 with TRBJ1-1; D unclear. The CDR3 contains 13 residues. Trimming shortened V by 1 base and J by 9 bases, and 12 bases separated the two germline ends. Germline loops: CDR1 MNHEY, CDR2 SMNVEV (reference sequence). The CDR3: CASSLYGQPKAFF. The CDR3 coding sequence is TGTGCCAGCAGTTTATATGGGCAGCCGAAAGCTTTCTTT.

CDR3 coding DNA: TGTGCCAGCAGCGCCTTTAGCGGGGTTAACAATGAGCAGTTCTTC. It is translated as CASSAFSGVNNEQFF. V and J are TRBV9 and TRBJ2-1; 8 nucleotides match TRBD2. V shed 3 bases, J shed 5 bases, and the junction held 7 bases outside the gene matches. The germline CDR1 and CDR2 sequences are SGDLS and YYNGEE. CDR3 length equals 15 residues.

V gene TRBV20-1 combines with J gene TRBJ1-5; a possible D gene is TRBD1 (5 bases). With 3 bases removed from V and 11 bases from J, the gap between germline ends came to 11 bases. The V gene's germline CDR1 is DFQATT and CDR2 SNEGSKA (reference sequence). The CDR3 is 11 amino acids. The CDR3 reads CSASLGDAQHF. CDR3 nucleotides: TGCAGTGCTAGCCTGGGGGATGCCCAGCATTTT.

The chain employs TRBV29-1 and TRBJ1-1; D not resolved. Trimming pared 5 bases from V and 7 bases from J, leaving 17 bases between. The CDR3 consists of 13 residues. Germline V lookup: CDR1 SQVTM, CDR2 ANQGSEA. The CDR3 reads CSVFFGQRIEAFF. In nucleotides, the CDR3 is TGCAGCGTTTTCTTTGGGCAAAGGATTGAAGCTTTCTTT.

The CDR3 nucleotides are TGTGCCAGCAGCGTATCGACAGGCACCTTCTATGGCTACACCTTC. It codes for CASSVSTGTFYGYTF. The chain joins TRBV9 to TRBJ1-2, with TRBD1 as a possible D gene (6 bases). The CDR3 extends over 15 amino acids. V lost 1 base to trimming and J lost 4 bases, with 14 bases between them. Germline assignment: CDR1 SGDLS and CDR2 YYNGEE.

The chain couples TRBV5-6 to TRBJ2-4; 9 positions agree with TRBD2. CDR1 SGHDT and CDR2 YYEEEE come from the germline V gene. J was trimmed by 6 bases and V by 2 bases; bases with no gene match: 12. The CDR3 sequence is 17 residues long. CDR3 nucleotide sequence: TGTGCCAGCAGCTTTTTGTCTAGCGGGGACCCTGGAAACATTCAGTACTTC. Residues: CASSFLSSGDPGNIQYF.

This rearrangement joins TRBV29-1 to TRBJ2-1; 10 bases are a match to TRBD1. This CDR3 spans 13 amino acids. Looked up from germline, CDR1 is SQVTM and CDR2 is ANQGSEA. V was pared by 6 bases and J by 2 bases, with 1 base of the junction left unmatched. CDR3: CSVDRGPYNEQFF. CDR3 DNA sequence: TGCAGCGTCGACAGGGGGCCCTACAATGAGCAGTTCTTC.

This chain connects TRBV29-1 to TRBJ2-1; no firm D call. Per the germline V gene, CDR1 is SQVTM and CDR2 is ANQGSEA. The CDR3 sequence is 14 residues long. V dropped 3 bases and J dropped 0 bases, with 9 bases sitting between them. In DNA, the CDR3 is TGCAGCGTTGATCGTCTGAGCTCCTACAATGAGCAGTTCTTC. It codes for CSVDRLSSYNEQFF.

This clone was seen a handful of times. V and J are TRBV19 and TRBJ2-1; the D gene is possibly TRBD2 (6 bases). CDR1 and CDR2 from the germline V gene are LNHDA and SQIVND (reference sequence). V lost 6 bases and J 2 bases, leaving 11 bases between the germline ends. The CDR3 has 14 amino acids. CDR3 coding DNA: TGTGCCAGTAGGGGAGGCGGGGCCTACAATGAGCAGTTCTTC. Translated, it gives CASRGGGAYNEQFF.

This rearrangement joins TRBV30 to TRBJ1-2; D is perhaps TRBD1 (5 bases). Trimming took 3 bases from V and 2 from J, leaving 16 bases between them. The length of the CDR3 is 15 residues. CDR1 is GTSNPN, CDR2 SVGIG, per germline (reference sequence). DNA for the CDR3: TGTGCCTGGAGGGAAGGCAGGGTGGGCAACTATGGCTACACCTTC. It codes for CAWREGRVGNYGYTF.

This sequence joins TRBV25-1 and TRBJ2-6; the match to TRBD1 covers 8 bases. After removal of 4 bases from V and 2 bases from J, the junction contained 1 base not matched to a gene. The germline V gene encodes CDR1 MGHDK and CDR2 SYGVNS. This CDR3 region has 15 residues. The CDR3 bases are TGTGCCAGCAGTGCAGGGGGCGCTGGGGCCAACGTCCTGACTTTC. Its translation: CASSAGGAGANVLTF.

The genes are TRBV5-1 and TRBJ2-7; D unclear. Germline V gene lookup returns CDR1 SGHRS and CDR2 YFSETQ. The V gene lost 4 bases and the J gene lost 7 bases, with 15 bases spanning the gap. The CDR3 is 13 amino acids. CDR3 nucleotides: TGCGCCAGCAGCGTGGACGGCGAGACGGAGCAGTACTTC. Residues: CASSVDGETEQYF.

This chain links TRBV29-1 with TRBJ1-1, with 11 nucleotides matching TRBD1. The CDR3 is 14 amino acids. Looked up from germline, CDR1 is SQVTM and CDR2 is ANQGSEA. V dropped 7 bases and J dropped 1; count of bases not matched to a gene: 5. DNA for the CDR3: TGCAGCGGCTGGGACAGGGGGAGGAACACTGAAGCTTTCTTT. Translated: CSGWDRGRNTEAFF.

Only one count was recorded for this clone. The chain has TRBV6-1 and TRBJ2-7; 8 positions agree with TRBD1. V lost 5 bases to trimming and J lost 5 bases; unmatched junction nucleotides: 2. Germline CDR1 reads MNHNS; CDR2 reads SASEGT. This CDR3 comprises 12 residues. Here the CDR3 reads CASSPDRDEQYF. The CDR3 region has the DNA TGTGCCAGCAGTCCGGACAGGGACGAGCAGTACTTC.

This rearrangement joins TRBV5-6 to TRBJ2-5, with 8 bases fitting TRBD2. The CDR3 runs to 14 residues. Germline loops: CDR1 SGHDT, CDR2 YYEEEE. After removal of 0 bases from V and 10 bases from J, the junction contained 8 bases not matched to a gene. CDR3 region: CASSLGLASMGQYF. Written as DNA, the CDR3 is TGTGCCAGCAGCTTGGGACTAGCGTCAATGGGCCAGTACTTC.

The rearrangement links TRBV29-1 to TRBJ2-3, with TRBD1 matching 7 bases. The V gene end was trimmed by 4 bases and the J gene end by 0 bases; junction bases not matched to a gene: 4. The CDR3 covers 14 residues. Germline V gene sequence: CDR1 SQVTM, CDR2 ANQGSEA. CDR3 in amino acids: CSVVGDRSTDTQYF. The DNA of the CDR3 is TGCAGCGTTGTGGGGGACAGAAGCACAGATACGCAGTATTTT.

The sample holds a few counts of this clone. This chain links TRBV29-1 with TRBJ2-5; 7 nucleotides match TRBD1. Per germline, CDR1 SQVTM and CDR2 ANQGSEA. The junction had 7 bases not matched to a gene; V was cut back by 7 bases and J by 5 bases. The CDR3 totals 12 residues. The CDR3 DNA sequence: TGCAGCGGCAAGACAGGGTTTGAGACCCAGTACTTC. It is translated as CSGKTGFETQYF.

This clone showed up just a few times. The chain is built from TRBV7-2 and TRBJ2-3; 8 bases agree with TRBD2. The CDR3 has 17 amino acids. Germline trimming cut 3 bases from V and 3 bases from J; bases unmatched to any gene: 11. From germline, CDR1 is SGHTA and CDR2 FQGNSA. The CDR3 sequence is CASSFAGGRPGTDTQYF. CDR3 sequence (DNA): TGTGCCAGCAGCTTTGCGGGGGGTCGACCAGGAACAGATACGCAGTATTTT. Full variable domain (rest looked up from reference TRBV7-2 and TRBJ2-3): GAGVSQSPSNKVTEKGKDVELRCDPISGHTALYWYRQSLGQGLEFLIYFQGNSAPDKSGLPSDRFSAERTGGSVSTLTIQRTQQEDSAVYLCASSFAGGRPGTDTQYFGPGTRLTVL.

The chain employs TRBV6-5 and TRBJ1-6; no reliable D call. Trimming shortened V by 6 bases and J by 6 bases, and 12 bases separated the two germline ends. In germline, CDR1 is MNHEY, CDR2 SVGAGI. This CDR3 contains 14 residues. The CDR3: CASSNRPINSPLHF. In DNA, the CDR3 is TGTGCCAGCAGCAACAGACCGATTAATTCACCCCTCCACTTT.

V is TRBV2 and J is TRBJ2-1; D is unclear. Germline CDR1 is SNHLY and CDR2 is FYNNEI. The CDR3 spans 15 residues. The V end was cut by 1 base, the J end by 7 bases, with 14 bases between. DNA for the CDR3: TGTGCCAGCAGTGAAGAACTCATCTACTCTAATGAGCAGTTCTTC. It yields the protein CASSEELIYSNEQFF.